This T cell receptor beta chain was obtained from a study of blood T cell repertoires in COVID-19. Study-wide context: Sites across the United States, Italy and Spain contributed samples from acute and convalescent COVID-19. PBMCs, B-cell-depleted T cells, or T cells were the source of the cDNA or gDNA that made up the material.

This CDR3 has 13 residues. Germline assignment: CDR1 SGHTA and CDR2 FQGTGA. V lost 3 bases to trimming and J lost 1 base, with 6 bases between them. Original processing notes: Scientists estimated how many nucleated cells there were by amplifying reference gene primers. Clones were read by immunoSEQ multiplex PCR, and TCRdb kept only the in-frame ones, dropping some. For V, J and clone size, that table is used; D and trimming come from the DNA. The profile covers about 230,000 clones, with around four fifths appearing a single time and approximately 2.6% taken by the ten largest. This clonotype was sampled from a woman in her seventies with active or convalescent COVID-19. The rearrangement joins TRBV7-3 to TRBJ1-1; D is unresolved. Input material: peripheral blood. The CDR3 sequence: CASSFEANTEAFF. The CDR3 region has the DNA TGTGCCAGCAGCTTCGAAGCGAACACTGAAGCTTTCTTT.